This TCR beta chain is drawn from a study of T cell changes during pregnancy in multiple sclerosis. TCRdb keeps only in-frame clones here, not all; method: immunoSEQ multiplex PCR. The data contain around 40,000 clones, nearly 90% of them singletons. This CDR3 comprises 16 residues. Germline lookup yields CDR1 ENHRY and CDR2 SYGVKD. V was clipped by 3 bases and J by 2 bases, with 16 bases between them. J is TRBJ2-5 and V is TRBV10-3, with a weak D call TRBD2 (5 bases). This receptor was identified in a female donor with multiple sclerosis, enrolled in a pregnancy study. This material consisted of CD4+ T cells from peripheral blood mononuclear cells, taken in the first trimester of pregnancy. The CDR3 DNA is TGTGCCATCAGTGAAAGGACCGGCGACTATCAAGAGACCCAGTACTTC. Protein: CAISERTGDYQETQYF.